This T cell receptor beta chain is from a study of T-cell memory formation after mild COVID-19. Via MiXCR, TCRdb re-called the 5' RACE reads, giving one row per CDR3 protein. The sample records around 200,000 distinct CDR3 sequences, under 30% being singletons. A remark on this clonotype: Compared with germline, one end of the junction differs, possibly owing to a read error.

Germline V gene data show CDR1 as SQVTM and CDR2 as ANQGSEA. The CDR3 spans 15 residues. The chain couples TRBV29-1 to TRBJ2-2, with TRBD2 matching over 7 bases. Material for sequencing was PBMCs or a T cell subset sorted from them (not recorded which). The sequence was obtained from an adult woman who had mild COVID-19 (a few samples of this study predate the infection). Cell type and time point are not known. The CDR3 region has the DNA TGCAGCGTTGAATCGGGGGGAGCGAACACCTGGGAGCTGTTTTTT. This translates into CSVESGGANTWELFF.